The rows below give T cell receptor beta chains drawn from one sample of a study of blood T cell repertoires in COVID-19. Repertoires were generated with immunoSEQ multiplex PCR, while TCRdb's copy carries only in-frame clones and drops some. Found here are 45,000 or so clones, roughly 86% of them singletons; the top ten hold over 2%. The sample taken for sequencing was peripheral blood. The receptors shown here come from a woman aged 60-70 years with acute or convalescent COVID-19. CDR3s include the opening cysteine and the closing phenylalanine or tryptophan. D genes are given only for firm matches. Clone size is given for some rows only: seen once, a few or many times, or a class if the clone is expanded.

V: TRBV3-1/TRBV3-2; size: .; D: .; J: TRBJ2-2; DNA: TGTGCCAGCAGACGGACACCCAACACCGGGGAGCTGTTTTTT; CDR3: CASRRTPNTGELFF
V: TRBV7-8; size: .; D: TRBD1; J: TRBJ1-1; DNA: TGTGCCAGCAGCTTAGCTTACAGGGGGAACACTGAAGCTTTCTTT; CDR3: CASSLAYRGNTEAFF
V: TRBV5-6; size: .; D: TRBD1; J: TRBJ1-1; DNA: TGTGCCAGCAGCTTGTTGGACAGGAGACATAACACTGAAGCTTTCTTT; CDR3: CASSLLDRRHNTEAFF
V: TRBV5-6; size: .; D: TRBD2; J: TRBJ2-7; DNA: TGTGCCAGCAGCACACTAGCGGGAGTAAGAGAGCAGTACTTC; CDR3: CASSTLAGVREQYF
V: TRBV4-2; size: .; D: .; J: TRBJ1-6; DNA: TGTGCCAGCAGCCAAGTTTTCGGGAGCTCCTATAATTCACCCCTCCACTTT; CDR3: CASSQVFGSSYNSPLHF
V: TRBV24-1; size: .; D: .; J: TRBJ1-3; DNA: TGTGCCACCAGTGATTTATCAGGAAACACCATATATTTT; CDR3: CATSDLSGNTIYF
V: TRBV19; size: few; D: TRBD1; J: TRBJ1-1; DNA: TGTGCCAGTAGTTTTCGAGTGGGACAGGGGAATGAAGCTTTCTTT; CDR3: CASSFRVGQGNEAFF
V: TRBV6-1; size: .; D: TRBD1; J: TRBJ1-2; DNA: TGTGCCAGCAGTGAAGCGCGGAGGACAGGAACTAACTATGGCTACACCTTC; CDR3: CASSEARRTGTNYGYTF
V: TRBV28; size: .; D: .; J: TRBJ1-2; DNA: TGTGCCAGCAGTTTATCAGGGCAATATGGCTACACCTTC; CDR3: CASSLSGQYGYTF
V: TRBV5-1; size: .; D: TRBD1; J: TRBJ2-2; DNA: TGCGCCAGCAGCTTGGTAGGGGGGACAGGGCTGAACACCGGGGAGCTGTTTTTT; CDR3: CASSLVGGTGLNTGELFF
V: TRBV2; size: few; D: .; J: TRBJ1-2; DNA: TGTGCCAGCAGCCCCGGACAGAAGTATGGCTACACCTTC; CDR3: CASSPGQKYGYTF
V: TRBV19; size: .; D: TRBD1; J: TRBJ1-5; DNA: TGTGCCAGTAGACCCCCCGGACAGGTTAACTCCCGTCCCCAGCATTTT; CDR3: CASRPPGQVNSRPQHF
V: TRBV19; size: .; D: TRBD1; J: TRBJ1-1; DNA: TGTGCCAGTAGAGAACAGGGGGCGCGAGCTTTCTTT; CDR3: CASREQGARAFF
V: TRBV6-5; size: few; D: .; J: TRBJ1-2; DNA: TGTGCCAGCAGTTACTCAGCGGAGCGAAATGGCTACACCTTC; CDR3: CASSYSAERNGYTF
V: TRBV19; size: few; D: .; J: TRBJ2-5; DNA: TGTGCCAGTAGTTCTGGGGGCGTGAAGGTGGAGACCCAGTACTTC; CDR3: CASSSGGVKVETQYF
V: TRBV19; size: once; D: .; J: TRBJ2-6; DNA: TGTGCCAGTAGTATAGGAGTGTCCTCTGGGGCCAACGTCCTGACTTTC; CDR3: CASSIGVSSGANVLTF
V: TRBV6-6; size: .; D: .; J: TRBJ1-6; DNA: TGTGCCAGCACAGCCGGTGAAGGAGCGTTATCACCCCTCCACTTT; CDR3: CASTAGEGALSPLHF
V: TRBV15; size: .; D: TRBD1; J: TRBJ2-1; DNA: TGTGCCACCAGCAGAGTTTTACAGGGGGCGAACAATGAGCAGTTCTTC; CDR3: CATSRVLQGANNEQFF
V: TRBV29-1; size: .; D: .; J: TRBJ1-5; DNA: TGCAGCGCCGCACAGAGTAGCAATCAGCCCCAGCATTTT; CDR3: CSAAQSSNQPQHF
V: TRBV6-5; size: .; D: .; J: TRBJ2-7; DNA: TGTGCCAGCAGGGCCAACATGGCTCCCTACGAGCAGTACTTC; CDR3: CASRANMAPYEQYF
V: TRBV4-1; size: .; D: .; J: TRBJ2-2; DNA: TGCGCCAGCAGCCAAGATGAGTTTAGCGGGGAGCTGTTTTTT; CDR3: CASSQDEFSGELFF
V: TRBV4-2; size: .; D: .; J: TRBJ2-3; DNA: TGTGCCAGCAGCCAAGACGTCTACCTAAACACAGATACGCAGTATTTT; CDR3: CASSQDVYLNTDTQYF
V: TRBV5-1; size: .; D: .; J: TRBJ2-2; DNA: TGCGCCAGCAGCTTAAGGGACTCCATCCCGGGGGAGCTGTTTTTT; CDR3: CASSLRDSIPGELFF
V: TRBV2; size: .; D: .; J: TRBJ2-7; DNA: TGTGCCAGCAGTGAGCAGGGCGAAACCTACGAGCAGTACTTC; CDR3: CASSEQGETYEQYF
V: TRBV6-5; size: .; D: .; J: TRBJ1-5; DNA: TGTGCCAGCAAATCTACTGGGAGCCCCAATCAGCCCCAGCATTTT; CDR3: CASKSTGSPNQPQHF
V: TRBV11-1; size: .; D: TRBD2; J: TRBJ2-3; DNA: TGTGCCAGCAGCACCGGGGGGGGCACAGATACGCAGTATTTT; CDR3: CASSTGGGTDTQYF
V: TRBV5-1; size: .; D: .; J: TRBJ2-7; DNA: TGCGCCAGCAGCTTATTACAGGGAAGAAGGACCTACGAGCAGTACTTC; CDR3: CASSLLQGRRTYEQYF
V: TRBV2; size: .; D: TRBD1; J: TRBJ2-7; DNA: TGTGCCAGCAATCGACAGGGGATCTACGAGCAGTACTTC; CDR3: CASNRQGIYEQYF
V: TRBV29-1; size: .; D: TRBD1; J: TRBJ1-2; DNA: TGCAGCGTCCGGGTAGGGGGCAACTATGGCTACACCTTC; CDR3: CSVRVGGNYGYTF
V: TRBV29-1; size: .; D: .; J: TRBJ1-5; DNA: TGCAGCGCCGGAGGGGGGGGAAGCAATCAGCCCCAGCATTTT; CDR3: CSAGGGGSNQPQHF
V: TRBV3-1/TRBV3-2; size: .; D: .; J: TRBJ2-7; DNA: TGTGCCAGCAGCCCCCAGGGTGCCGAGCAGTACTTC; CDR3: CASSPQGAEQYF
V: TRBV28; size: .; D: .; J: TRBJ2-7; DNA: TGTGCCAGCAGCAGGGGACACTCCTACGAGCAGTACTTC; CDR3: CASSRGHSYEQYF
V: TRBV19; size: .; D: TRBD1; J: TRBJ1-1; DNA: TGTGCCAGTAGTGTAAAGACAGGGCACACTGAAGCTTTCTTT; CDR3: CASSVKTGHTEAFF
V: TRBV5-1; size: .; D: TRBD1; J: TRBJ1-3; DNA: TGCGCCAGCAGCGTGGACAGGGGGCTAAGCAACACCATATATTTT; CDR3: CASSVDRGLSNTIYF
V: TRBV5-1; size: .; D: TRBD1; J: TRBJ2-2; DNA: TGCGCCAGCAGCTTGGAAGAAATAGGACAGGGGGCCGGGGAGCTGTTTTTT; CDR3: CASSLEEIGQGAGELFF
V: TRBV7-2; size: .; D: TRBD2; J: TRBJ2-5; DNA: TGTGCCAGCAGCCGGACTAGCGGTCCATTAGAGACCCAGTACTTC; CDR3: CASSRTSGPLETQYF
V: TRBV9; size: .; D: TRBD1; J: TRBJ1-3; DNA: TGTGCCAGCAGCCCCTGGGGGACAGCCTCTGGAAACACCATATATTTT; CDR3: CASSPWGTASGNTIYF
V: TRBV30; size: .; D: .; J: TRBJ2-2; DNA: TGTGCCTGGAAAAGAGCGGCAGCGGCGAACACCGGGGAGCTGTTTTTT; CDR3: CAWKRAAAANTGELFF
V: TRBV28; size: .; D: .; J: TRBJ1-1; DNA: TGTGCCAGCAGTTGGACAGAAAACACTGAAGCTTTCTTT; CDR3: CASSWTENTEAFF
V: TRBV3-1/TRBV3-2; size: .; D: .; J: TRBJ1-1; DNA: TGTGCCAGCAGCCAATATTCTGGGACTTTGAGGAGCGCTGAAGCTTTCTTT; CDR3: CASSQYSGTLRSAEAFF
V: TRBV4-2; size: .; D: TRBD2; J: TRBJ2-1; DNA: TGTGCCAGCAGCCAAGGACACAAAGCGGGGAGCTCCTACAATGAGCAGTTCTTC; CDR3: CASSQGHKAGSSYNEQFF
V: TRBV19; size: .; D: .; J: TRBJ2-5; DNA: TGTGCCAGTAGTACCCAGGGCAGTAGTCAAGAGACCCAGTACTTC; CDR3: CASSTQGSSQETQYF
V: TRBV2; size: .; D: .; J: TRBJ1-2; DNA: TGTGCCAGCAGTGTAAAGCCCGGAGGGGGCTACACCTTC; CDR3: CASSVKPGGGYTF
V: TRBV19; size: .; D: TRBD2; J: TRBJ2-1; DNA: TGTGCCAGTAGTAGGACTAGCGGGAGTGGGAATGAGCAGTTCTTC; CDR3: CASSRTSGSGNEQFF
V: TRBV3-1/TRBV3-2; size: .; D: TRBD2; J: TRBJ2-7; DNA: TGTGCCAGCAGCCGACCGGGACTAGCGGGATCGTACGAGCAGTACTTC; CDR3: CASSRPGLAGSYEQYF
V: TRBV18; size: .; D: TRBD1; J: TRBJ2-7; DNA: TGTGCCAGCTCACCAGACGTACAGGGGTACGAGCAGTACTTC; CDR3: CASSPDVQGYEQYF
V: TRBV4-2; size: .; D: .; J: TRBJ1-2; DNA: TGTGCCAGCAGCCAAACAGGGAATCCAGCTAACTATGGCTACACCTTC; CDR3: CASSQTGNPANYGYTF
V: TRBV7-9; size: .; D: .; J: TRBJ1-1; DNA: TGTGCCAGCAAGACACAGGGGAACACTGAAGCTTTCTTT; CDR3: CASKTQGNTEAFF
V: TRBV9; size: .; D: .; J: TRBJ1-6; DNA: TGTGCCAGCAGCGTAGATATGGGGGCTAATTCACCCCTCCACTTT; CDR3: CASSVDMGANSPLHF
V: TRBV28; size: .; D: TRBD1; J: TRBJ1-5; DNA: TGTGCCAGCAGGTCCCGCCGACAGGGTCCCAATCAGCCCCAGCATTTT; CDR3: CASRSRRQGPNQPQHF
V: TRBV6-1; size: .; D: .; J: TRBJ1-2; DNA: TGTGCCAGCAGTGAAGCTACCGGGGAACCCGTTGGCTACACCTTC; CDR3: CASSEATGEPVGYTF
V: TRBV28; size: once; D: .; J: TRBJ1-4; DNA: TGTGCCAGCAGTTTAGCAGGGTCTAATGAAAAACTGTTTTTT; CDR3: CASSLAGSNEKLFF
V: TRBV6-1; size: .; D: TRBD2; J: TRBJ2-1; DNA: TGTGCCAGCAGCGAAACTTTTACAGGGACTAGCGGGAGGTACAATGAGCAGTTCTTC; CDR3: CASSETFTGTSGRYNEQFF